The source of this T cell receptor beta chain is a study of metastatic and nonmetastatic thyroid tumors. Study in general: The study looked at repertoires side by side in blood and in tumor or nodule tissue from malignant and benign thyroid patients. Findings and limits, study-wide: When malignant thyroid tumors were compared with benign nodules, TCR beta diversity was reportedly significantly higher in the malignant tumors. This held in both blood and tumor samples.

Trimming removed 7 bases at V and 4 bases at J, with 14 bases between. CDR3 length: 13 residues. Germline assignment: CDR1 MNHNS and CDR2 SASEGT. There were no patients who had received any treatment before thyroid surgery. Of note for this clone: What it binds is not known.

Under the authors' procedure: Clinicopathological groups of papillary thyroid cancer showed CDR3 differences that were used to build a distant-metastasis classifier. TCRdb re-called clones via MiXCR from the PCR reads. TCRdb, not the authors, supplied the V and J calls. Of 50,000 to 70,000 clones in the sample, approximately 4.1% were seen once. Sequenced sample: blood. This receptor was taken from a female donor with papillary thyroid cancer or a benign thyroid nodule (not recorded which). Some clones in this sample may be carry-over from other donors' samples. This chain links TRBV6-1 with TRBJ2-7; D might be TRBD1 (6 bases). In nucleotides, the CDR3 is TGTGCCAGCACTCCCGGGACATCGTACGAGCAGTACTTC. Translated, it gives CASTPGTSYEQYF.